What follows is one T cell receptor (beta chain) and its context. The source of the sample is a study of beta chain features in type 1 diabetes. Germline CDR1 and CDR2: LGHNA and YSLEER. Trimming stripped 0 bases from V and 3 bases from J, with 6 bases between. The CDR3 totals 15 residues. A single heparinised draw of roughly 110 mL on average was taken per donor. The authors sorted CD4+ naive, central memory, regulatory and stem cell-like memory cells via CD45RO/CCR7/CD25/CD127/CD95/CD27. Every isolated RNA sample was fully reverse transcribed, so sequencing captured expressed TCRB transcripts. Only in-frame clones appear in the TCRdb table, and some are missing; sequencing was by immunoSEQ multiplex PCR. The data show under 150,000 clones, less than 9% seen once.

This TCR was sampled from a woman in her thirties in good health. The sample was central memory CD4+ T cells from blood. The rearrangement joins TRBV4-3 to TRBJ2-6; D is unclear. The CDR3 here is CASSQDVFGANVLTF. CDR3 in DNA: TGCGCCAGCAGCCAAGACGTCTTTGGGGCCAACGTCCTGACTTTC.